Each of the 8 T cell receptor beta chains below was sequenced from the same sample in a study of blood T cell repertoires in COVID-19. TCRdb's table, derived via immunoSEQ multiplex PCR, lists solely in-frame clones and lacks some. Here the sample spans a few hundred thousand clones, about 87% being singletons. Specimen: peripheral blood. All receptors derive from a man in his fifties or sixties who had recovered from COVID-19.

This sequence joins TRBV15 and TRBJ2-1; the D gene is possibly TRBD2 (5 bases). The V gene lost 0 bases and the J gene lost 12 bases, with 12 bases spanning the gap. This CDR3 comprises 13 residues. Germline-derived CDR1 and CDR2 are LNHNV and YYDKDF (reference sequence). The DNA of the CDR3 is TGTGCCACCAGCAGAGACCCCACGGGGAGGCAGTTCTTC. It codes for CATSRDPTGRQFF.

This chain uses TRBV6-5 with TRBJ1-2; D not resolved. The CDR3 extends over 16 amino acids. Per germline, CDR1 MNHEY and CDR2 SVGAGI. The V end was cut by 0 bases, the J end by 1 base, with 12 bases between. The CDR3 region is CASSYSRFEFNYGYTF. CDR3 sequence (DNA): TGTGCCAGCAGTTACTCGAGATTTGAGTTTAACTATGGCTACACCTTC.

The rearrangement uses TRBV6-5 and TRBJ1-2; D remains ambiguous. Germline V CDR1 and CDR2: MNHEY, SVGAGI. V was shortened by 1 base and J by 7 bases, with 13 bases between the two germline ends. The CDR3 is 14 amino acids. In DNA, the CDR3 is TGTGCCAGCAGTTACTACAACAGCCCTGGTGGCTACACCTTC. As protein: CASSYYNSPGGYTF.

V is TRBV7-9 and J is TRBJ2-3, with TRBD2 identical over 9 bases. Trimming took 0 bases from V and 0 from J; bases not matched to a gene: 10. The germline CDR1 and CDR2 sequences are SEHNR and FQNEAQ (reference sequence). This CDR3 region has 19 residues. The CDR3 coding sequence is TGTGCCAGCAGCTTAGCCGGTCTTAGCGGGGGTACTAGCACAGATACGCAGTATTTT. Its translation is CASSLAGLSGGTSTDTQYF.

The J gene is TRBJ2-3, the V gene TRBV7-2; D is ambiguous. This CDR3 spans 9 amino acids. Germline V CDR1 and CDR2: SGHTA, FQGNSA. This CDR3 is CAITDTQYF. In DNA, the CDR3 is TGTGCTATCACAGATACGCAGTATTTT.

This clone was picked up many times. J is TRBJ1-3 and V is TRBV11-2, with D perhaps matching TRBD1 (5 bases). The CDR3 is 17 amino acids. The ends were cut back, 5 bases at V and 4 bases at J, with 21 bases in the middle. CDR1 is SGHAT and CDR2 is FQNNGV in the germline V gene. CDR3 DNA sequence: TGTGCCAGCAGCCTCACCCCAAGCCTCAGGGTCGGAAACACCATATATTTT. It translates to CASSLTPSLRVGNTIYF.

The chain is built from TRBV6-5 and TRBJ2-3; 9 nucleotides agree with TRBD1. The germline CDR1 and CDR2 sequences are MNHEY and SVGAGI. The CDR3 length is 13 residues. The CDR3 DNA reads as TGTACCTCGGGACAGGGAAATTTAGATACGCAGTATTTT. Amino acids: CTSGQGNLDTQYF.

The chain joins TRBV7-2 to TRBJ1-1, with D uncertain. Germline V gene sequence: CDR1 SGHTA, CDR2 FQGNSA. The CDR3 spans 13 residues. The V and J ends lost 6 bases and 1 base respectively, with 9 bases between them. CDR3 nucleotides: TGTGCCAGCAGGCCACACGCGAACACTGAAGCTTTCTTT. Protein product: CASRPHANTEAFF.